A few counts support the clone carrying this TCR beta chain. Its antigen remains unknown. MiXCR, applied by TCRdb to the 5' RACE reads, yields one record per CDR3 protein. Here the sample spans a few hundred thousand distinct CDR3 sequences, less than 25% being singletons. The CDR3 runs to 13 residues. The trim removed 4 bases at V and 3 bases at J, leaving 4 bases unmatched. CDR1 is SGHRS, CDR2 YFSETQ, per germline. These data come from a study of T-cell memory formation after mild COVID-19. General observations from the study: Some clones that responded turned up in pre-infection memory, which suggests that cross-reactive memory joined in.

The source is an adult woman who had mild COVID-19 (a few samples of this study predate the infection). Cell type and time point are not known. The sample consisted of PBMCs or a T cell subset sorted from them (not recorded which). The rearrangement joins TRBV5-1 to TRBJ2-7, with TRBD1 identical over 7 bases. The chain's CDR3 is CASSTRQGYEQYF. CDR3 nucleotide sequence: TGCGCCAGCAGCACCCGACAGGGCTACGAGCAGTACTTC.